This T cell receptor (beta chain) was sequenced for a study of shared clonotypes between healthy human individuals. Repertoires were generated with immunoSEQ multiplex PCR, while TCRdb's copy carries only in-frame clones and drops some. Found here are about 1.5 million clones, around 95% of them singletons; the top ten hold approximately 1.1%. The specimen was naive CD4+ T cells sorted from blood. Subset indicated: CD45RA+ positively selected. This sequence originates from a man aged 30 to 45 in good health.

CDR3 protein: CASSLESGDSYEQYF. The DNA for the CDR3 is TGTGCCAGCAGCTTGGAGTCAGGGGATTCCTACGAGCAGTACTTC. The chain recombines TRBV5-5 with TRBJ2-7; tentative D call: TRBD1 (6 bases). Trimming cost V 0 bases and J 1 base, with 11 bases left between them. The CDR3 is 15 residues long. Germline CDR1 and CDR2: SGHKS and YYEKEE (reference sequence).